These 23 T cell receptor beta chains originate from one sample sequenced in a study of Graves' ophthalmopathy and Graves' hyperthyroidism. RNA transcripts yielded amplified TCR beta CDR3 regions. The workflow started with a first-round RT-PCR run with HTBI primers and then moved on to a second-round multiplex PCR. TCRdb redid the calling of the multiplex PCR reads with MiXCR, one entry per CDR3 protein. The sample lists under 250,000 distinct CDR3 sequences, around 28% occurring once. The source material was peripheral blood. The receptors derive from a man aged 45 to 65 with Graves' ophthalmopathy.

The chain recombines TRBV28 with TRBJ1-1; D remains unclear. The germline gives CDR1 MDHEN, CDR2 SYDVKM. CDR3 length: 14 residues. V lost 7 bases and J 2 bases, leaving 14 bases between the germline ends. The CDR3 spells CASTERAVNTEAFF. The CDR3 DNA follows: TGTGCCAGCACCGAACGGGCCGTAAACACTGAAGCTTTCTTT.

This clonotype came up many times. The chain has TRBV25-1 and TRBJ2-7; a possible D gene is TRBD2 (6 bases). Germline lookup yields CDR1 MGHDK and CDR2 SYGVNS. The CDR3 covers 16 residues. V was clipped by 6 bases and J by 5 bases, with 23 bases between them. The CDR3, as DNA: TGTGCCAGCAGGGAGAGCGGGCGAGGAATGGGAAACGAGCAGTACTTC. This codes for CASRESGRGMGNEQYF.

This clonotype was detected ten times or more. For the CDR3, the DNA is TGTGCCAGCAGCGGCCGGTTAGCTGGAAACACCATATATTTT. Translation: CASSGRLAGNTIYF. The rearrangement joins TRBV11-2 to TRBJ1-3; D not certain. The CDR3 spans 14 residues. CDR1 is SGHAT and CDR2 is FQNNGV in the germline V gene. V lost 5 bases and J lost 2, with 10 bases in between. Together with reference TRBV11-2 and TRBJ1-3, the CDR3 gives the full variable domain: EAGVAQSPRYKIIEKRQSVAFWCNPISGHATLYWYQQILGQGPKLLIQFQNNGVVDDSQLPKDRFSAERLKGVDSTLKIQPAKLEDSAVYLCASSGRLAGNTIYFGEGSWLTVV.

This clonotype has ten or more counts. The chain recombines TRBV12-3 or TRBV12-4 with TRBJ1-2; a possible D gene is TRBD1 (5 bases). V was cut by 11 bases and J by 3 bases, with 13 bases left in between. The CDR3 is 12 amino acids. Here the CDR3 reads CASTRGDYGYTF. CDR3 bases: TGTGCCTCCACTCGGGGGGACTATGGCTACACCTTC.

Many counts were recorded for this clonotype. The chain combines TRBV5-1 with TRBJ1-3; 7 bases agree with TRBD1. Losses at the gene ends were 3 bases for V and 0 bases for J; bases not matched to a gene: 3. The CDR3 contains 15 residues. Germline V lookup: CDR1 SGHRS, CDR2 YFSETQ. The CDR3 spells CASSWDRNSGNTIYF. CDR3 sequence (DNA): TGCGCCAGCAGCTGGGACAGAAACTCTGGAAACACCATATATTTT.

This sequence joins TRBV28 and TRBJ1-1, with 12 bases fitting TRBD1. Trimming removed 5 bases from V and 14 bases from J; junction bases left unmatched: 9. This CDR3 region has 13 residues. Germline values: CDR1 MDHEN, CDR2 SYDVKM. The CDR3 DNA is TGTGCCAGCAGTACCGGGACAGGGGGCAAGAGGTTCTTT. This sequence encodes CASSTGTGGKRFF.

At least ten counts were recorded for this clonotype. The chain couples TRBV28 to TRBJ1-6, with D possibly TRBD1 on 5 matching bases. CDR1 is MDHEN and CDR2 is SYDVKM in the germline V gene. Between the trimmed V and J ends, which lost 3 bases and 7 bases, there was a span of 10 bases. The CDR3 contains 14 residues. The CDR3 sequence: CASSLRQRNSPLHF. As DNA, the CDR3 is TGTGCCAGCAGTTTGCGACAGCGCAATTCACCCCTCCACTTT.

In this sample, this clonotype turned up many times. The chain is built from TRBV6-1 and TRBJ2-5, with D tentatively TRBD1 (5 bases). Trimming shortened V by 2 bases and J by 3 bases, and 7 bases separated the two germline ends. Per the germline V gene, CDR1 is MNHNS and CDR2 is SASEGT. The length of the CDR3 is 13 residues. As DNA, the CDR3 is TGTGCCAGCAGTGAACACAGGAAAGAGACCCAGTACTTC. It is translated as CASSEHRKETQYF.

This clonotype was detected many times. The CDR3 DNA reads as TGTGCCAGCAGTTTTACAGACTATGGCTACACCTTC. Its protein is CASSFTDYGYTF. This chain connects TRBV12-3 or TRBV12-4 to TRBJ1-2; no firm D call. The CDR3 sequence is 12 residues long. With 3 bases removed from V and 3 bases from J, the gap between germline ends came to 5 bases.

This clonotype was found a few times. This chain connects TRBV6-2 or TRBV6-3 to TRBJ2-7; tentatively, D is TRBD2 (5 bases). CDR3 length: 14 residues. V was shortened by 7 bases and J by 4 bases, with 17 bases between the two germline ends. CDR1 is MNHEY, CDR2 SVGEGT, per germline. CDR3 residues: CASKEDGGGYEQYF. The CDR3 region has the DNA TGTGCCAGCAAAGAGGACGGCGGAGGTTACGAGCAGTACTTC.

This clonotype has ten or more counts. A junction end diverges from the germline sequence, so it may reflect a read error. The rearrangement uses TRBV14 and TRBJ2-4; 9 bases align to TRBD1. In germline, CDR1 is SGHDN, CDR2 FVKESK. This CDR3 spans 18 amino acids. CDR3: CASSQKGPGDRARNIQYF. The CDR3, as DNA: TGTGCCAGCAGCCAAAAGGGCCCAGGGGACAGGGCCAGAAACATTCAGTACTTC. The full variable domain, rest sourced from reference TRBV14 and TRBJ2-4, is EAGVTQFPSHSVIEKGQTVTLRCDPISGHDNLYWYRRVMGKEIKFLLHFVKESKQDESGMPNNRFLAERTGGTYSTLKVQPAELEDSGVYFCASSQKGPGDRARNIQYFGAGTRLSVL.

Many counts were recorded for this clonotype. CDR3 nucleotide sequence: TGTGCCAGCAGTTACAGCCCAGGGGATTCACCCCTCCACTTT. Translating gives CASSYSPGDSPLHF. V and J are TRBV6-5 and TRBJ1-6; a possible D gene is TRBD1 (6 bases). Trimming removed 2 bases at V and 8 bases at J, with 10 bases between. In germline, CDR1 is MNHEY, CDR2 SVGAGI. The CDR3 is made up of 14 amino acids.

The table lists this clonotype with many counts. V and J are TRBV12-3 or TRBV12-4 and TRBJ1-6; 7 nucleotides agree with TRBD1. CDR3 length equals 14 residues. J was trimmed by 8 bases and V by 6 bases; bases with no gene match: 7. CDR3 amino acids: CASSHRDSYSPLHF. CDR3 bases: TGTGCCAGCAGCCACCGGGACAGTTATTCACCCCTCCACTTT.

In its sample, this clonotype was seen many times. The chain is built from TRBV6-1 and TRBJ2-2; TRBD2 agrees at 8 bases. CDR3 length: 14 residues. V lost 6 bases, J lost 7 bases, and 7 bases stayed unmatched. Per germline, CDR1 MNHNS and CDR2 SASEGT. The CDR3 sequence: CASRLGLVVGELFF. CDR3 coding DNA: TGTGCCAGCAGACTGGGACTAGTTGTCGGGGAGCTGTTTTTT.

The chain couples TRBV20-1 to TRBJ2-7; 9 positions agree with TRBD1. J gave up 2 bases and V 5 bases, and 7 bases lay outside the gene matches. Germline CDR1 and CDR2: DFQATT and SNEGSKA (reference sequence). The CDR3 covers 14 residues. The CDR3 DNA is TGCAGTGCTGATGCCGGGACAGGGACCTACGAGCAGTACTTC. This codes for CSADAGTGTYEQYF.

In this sample, this clonotype turned up many times. This chain connects TRBV7-2 to TRBJ2-5; 11 nucleotides line up with TRBD2. The CDR3 runs to 15 residues. Germline lookup yields CDR1 SGHTA and CDR2 FQGNSA. With V trimmed by 3 bases and J by 1 base, 1 base remained unmatched. CDR3 DNA sequence: TGTGCCAGCAGCTTGACTAGCGGGGCCCAAGAGACCCAGTACTTC. This codes for CASSLTSGAQETQYF.

The V call is TRBV27, the J call TRBJ2-5; D gene unclear. Per germline, CDR1 MNHEY and CDR2 SMNVEV (reference sequence). The CDR3 spans 15 residues. V was clipped by 4 bases and J by 5 bases, with 17 bases between them. The CDR3 loop reads CASSCNRWERETQYF. As DNA, the CDR3 is TGTGCCAGCAGTTGTAATCGTTGGGAAAGGGAGACCCAGTACTTC.

This clonotype came up many times. The chain uses TRBV7-8 and TRBJ2-7; a weak D match, TRBD2 (6 bases). There are 14 residues in the CDR3. Trimming shortened V by 5 bases and J by 0 bases, and 11 bases separated the two germline ends. Germline-derived CDR1 and CDR2 are SGHVS and FQNEAQ. In DNA form, the CDR3 reads TGTGCCAGCAGCGTTAGCGGAAGCTCCTACGAGCAGTACTTC. This translates into CASSVSGSSYEQYF.

This clonotype was observed many times. The chain links TRBV6-5 to TRBJ2-7, with a tentative D call TRBD1 (6 bases). Germline V CDR1 and CDR2: MNHEY, SVGAGI. This CDR3 has 15 residues. V lost 0 bases, J lost 4 bases, and 13 bases lay in between. In DNA, the CDR3 is TGTGCCAGCAGTTACTCGACCCGCAGGGGATACGAGCAGTACTTC. As protein: CASSYSTRRGYEQYF.

This clonotype was recorded at least ten times. The chain employs TRBV28 and TRBJ2-4; maybe TRBD1 (6 bases). The CDR3 consists of 14 residues. Germline V CDR1 and CDR2: MDHEN, SYDVKM. The V end lost 6 bases, the J end lost 0 bases, and 9 bases lay between the germline ends. CDR3 DNA: TGTGCCAGCAGGGACAGTCTAGCCAAAAACATTCAGTACTTC. Translation: CASRDSLAKNIQYF.

This clonotype was observed at least ten times. A much larger clone lies one base from this, so it may be a read error. This chain connects TRBV6-5 to TRBJ2-2; D perhaps matches TRBD1 (6 bases). Looked up from germline, CDR1 is MNHEY and CDR2 is SVGAGI. This CDR3 contains 13 residues. In DNA form, the CDR3 reads TGTGCCAGCAGTAACAGGGACACCAGGGAGCTGTTTTTT. As protein: CASSNRDTRELFF.

This clonotype was counted at least ten times. This chain links TRBV5-1 with TRBJ2-7; 7 nucleotides agree with TRBD2. This CDR3 is 15 amino acids long. After removal of 1 base from V and 1 base from J, the junction contained 5 bases not matched to a gene. In germline, CDR1 is SGHRS, CDR2 YFSETQ. CDR3 sequence (DNA): TGCGCCAGCAGCTTGACTGGACTAGAATCCTACGAGCAGTACTTC. It is translated as CASSLTGLESYEQYF.

This clonotype was recorded at least ten times. The V and J genes are TRBV20-1 and TRBJ1-5, with a possible D match to TRBD1 (6 bases). Germline V CDR1 and CDR2: DFQATT, SNEGSKA (reference sequence). The CDR3 extends over 16 amino acids. Trimming pared 6 bases from V and 2 bases from J, leaving 20 bases between. As DNA, the CDR3 is TGCAGTGCCGATGGATCAGGGGTTTCGGGCAATCAGCCCCAGCATTTT. The encoded protein is CSADGSGVSGNQPQHF.